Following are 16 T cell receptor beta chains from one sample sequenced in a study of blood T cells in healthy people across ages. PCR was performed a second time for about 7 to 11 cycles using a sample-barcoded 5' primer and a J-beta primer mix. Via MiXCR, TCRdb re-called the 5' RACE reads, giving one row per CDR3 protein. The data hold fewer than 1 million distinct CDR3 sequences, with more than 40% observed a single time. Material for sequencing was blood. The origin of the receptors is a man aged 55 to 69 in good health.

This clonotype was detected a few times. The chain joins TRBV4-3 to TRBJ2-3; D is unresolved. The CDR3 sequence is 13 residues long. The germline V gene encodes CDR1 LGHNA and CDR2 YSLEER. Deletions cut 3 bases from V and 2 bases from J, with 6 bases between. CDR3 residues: CASSQGFTDTQYF. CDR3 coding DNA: TGCGCCAGCAGCCAGGGATTCACAGATACGCAGTATTTT.

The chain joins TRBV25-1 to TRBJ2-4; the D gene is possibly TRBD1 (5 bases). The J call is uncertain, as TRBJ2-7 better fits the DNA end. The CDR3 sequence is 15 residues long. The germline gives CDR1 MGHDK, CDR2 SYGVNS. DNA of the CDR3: TGTGCCAGCACGGGTTCAGGGATTCCCCCCTACGAGCAGTACTTC. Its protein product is CASTGSGIPPYEQYF.

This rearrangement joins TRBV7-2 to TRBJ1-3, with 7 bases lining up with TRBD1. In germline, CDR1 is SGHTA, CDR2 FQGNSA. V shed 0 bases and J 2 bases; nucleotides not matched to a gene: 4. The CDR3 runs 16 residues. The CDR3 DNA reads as TGTGCCAGCAGCTTAGCGACAGGGCCCACTGGAAACACCATATATTTT. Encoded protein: CASSLATGPTGNTIYF. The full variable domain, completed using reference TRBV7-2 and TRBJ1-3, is GAGVSQSPSNKVTEKGKDVELRCDPISGHTALYWYRQSLGQGLEFLIYFQGNSAPDKSGLPSDRFSAERTGGSVSTLTIQRTQQEDSAVYLCASSLATGPTGNTIYFGEGSWLTVV.

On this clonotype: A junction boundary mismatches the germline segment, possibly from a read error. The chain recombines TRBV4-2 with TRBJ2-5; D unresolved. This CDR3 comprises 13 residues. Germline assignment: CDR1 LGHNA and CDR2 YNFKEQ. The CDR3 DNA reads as TGTGCCGGCAGCCAAGTCGGCGAAGAGACCCAGTACTTC. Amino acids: CAGSQVGEETQYF.

In DNA, the CDR3 is TGTGCCAGCAGACGACTAGCGGGGGGTAACACCGGGGAGCTGTTTTTT. Translating gives CASRRLAGGNTGELFF. The J gene is TRBJ2-2, the V gene TRBV6-2 or TRBV6-3; 13 bases map to TRBD2. The junction had 3 bases not matched to a gene; V was cut back by 6 bases and J by 2 bases. The CDR3 runs to 16 residues. Looked up from germline, CDR1 is MNHEY and CDR2 is SVGEGT.

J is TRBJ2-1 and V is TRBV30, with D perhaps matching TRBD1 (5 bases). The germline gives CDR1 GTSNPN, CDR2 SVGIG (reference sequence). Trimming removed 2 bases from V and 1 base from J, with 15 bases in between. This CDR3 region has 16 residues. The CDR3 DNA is TGTGCCTGGAGTCTACAAGGGGTAAGGTCCTACAATGAGCAGTTCTTC. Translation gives CAWSLQGVRSYNEQFF.

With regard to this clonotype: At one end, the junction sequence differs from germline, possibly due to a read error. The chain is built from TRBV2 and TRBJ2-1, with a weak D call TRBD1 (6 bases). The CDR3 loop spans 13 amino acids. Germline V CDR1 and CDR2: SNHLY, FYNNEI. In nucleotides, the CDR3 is TGTGCCAGCGAAATGGACAGTTACAATGATCAGTTCTTC. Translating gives CASEMDSYNDQFF. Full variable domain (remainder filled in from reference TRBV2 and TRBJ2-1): EPEVTQTPSHQVTQMGQEVILRCVPISNHLYFYWYRQILGQKVEFLVSFYNNEISEKSEIFDDQFSVERPDGSNFTLKIRSTKLEDSAMYFCASEMDSYNDQFFGPGTRLTVL.

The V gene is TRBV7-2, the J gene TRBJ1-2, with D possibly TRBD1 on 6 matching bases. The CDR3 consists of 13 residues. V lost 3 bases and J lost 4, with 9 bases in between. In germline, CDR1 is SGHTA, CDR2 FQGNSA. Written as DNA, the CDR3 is TGTGCCAGCAGCTTGGACAGAATCTATGGCTACACCTTC. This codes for CASSLDRIYGYTF.

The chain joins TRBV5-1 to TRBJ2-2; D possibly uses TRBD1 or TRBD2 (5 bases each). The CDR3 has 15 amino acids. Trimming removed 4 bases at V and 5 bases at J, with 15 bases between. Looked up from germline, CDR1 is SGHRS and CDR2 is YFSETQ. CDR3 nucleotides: TGCGCCAGCAGCCCTGGTGGGACGAGGACCGGGGAGCTGTTTTTT. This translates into CASSPGGTRTGELFF.

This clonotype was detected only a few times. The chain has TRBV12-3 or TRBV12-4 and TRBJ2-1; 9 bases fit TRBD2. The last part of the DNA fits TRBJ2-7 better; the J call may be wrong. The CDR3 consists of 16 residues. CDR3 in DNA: TGTGCCAGCAACTCCGCGACTAGCGGTTCCTACAATGAGCAGTACTTC. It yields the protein CASNSATSGSYNEQYF.

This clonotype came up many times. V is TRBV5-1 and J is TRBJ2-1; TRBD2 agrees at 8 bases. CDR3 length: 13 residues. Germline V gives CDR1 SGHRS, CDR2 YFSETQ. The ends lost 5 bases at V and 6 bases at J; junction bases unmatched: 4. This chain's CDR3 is CASSPGGPNEQFF. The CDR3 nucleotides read TGCGCCAGCAGTCCGGGGGGGCCCAATGAGCAGTTCTTC.

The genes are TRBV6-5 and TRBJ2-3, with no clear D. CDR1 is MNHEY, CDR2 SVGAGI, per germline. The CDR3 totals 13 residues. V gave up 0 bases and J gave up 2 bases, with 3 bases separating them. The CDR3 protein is CASSYSNTDTQYF. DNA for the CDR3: TGTGCCAGCAGTTACTCGAACACAGATACGCAGTATTTT.

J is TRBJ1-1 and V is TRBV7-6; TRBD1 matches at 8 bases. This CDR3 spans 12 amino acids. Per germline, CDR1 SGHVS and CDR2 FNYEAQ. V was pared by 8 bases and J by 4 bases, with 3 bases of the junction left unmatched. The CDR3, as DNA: TGTGCCAGCGTCGACAGGGGCACTGAAGCTTTCTTT. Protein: CASVDRGTEAFF.

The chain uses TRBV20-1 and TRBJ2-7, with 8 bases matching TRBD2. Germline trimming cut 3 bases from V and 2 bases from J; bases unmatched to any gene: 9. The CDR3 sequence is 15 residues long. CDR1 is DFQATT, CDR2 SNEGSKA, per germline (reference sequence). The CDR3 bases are TGCAGTGCTAGGGGGCCCGGGGGGGACACCTACGAGCAGTACTTC. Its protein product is CSARGPGGDTYEQYF.

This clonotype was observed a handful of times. CDR3 sequence (DNA): TGTGCCAGCAGTTTAACAACAGGGGGTGGTTCACCCCTCCACTTT. Translated: CASSLTTGGGSPLHF. The V and J genes are TRBV27 and TRBJ1-6; 8 bases fit TRBD1. CDR1 and CDR2 (germline): MNHEY, SMNVEV (reference sequence). CDR3 length equals 15 residues. Losses at the gene ends were 2 bases for V and 9 bases for J; bases not matched to a gene: 6.

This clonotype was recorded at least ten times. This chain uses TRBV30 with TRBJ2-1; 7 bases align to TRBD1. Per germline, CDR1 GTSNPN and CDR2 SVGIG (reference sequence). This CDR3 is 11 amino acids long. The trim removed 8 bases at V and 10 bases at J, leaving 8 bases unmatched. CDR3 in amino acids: CAGPRGPEQFF. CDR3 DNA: TGTGCCGGCCCGAGGGGGCCAGAGCAGTTCTTC.